Following are 13 T cell receptor beta chains from one sample sequenced in a study of cytomegalovirus exposure and HLA in healthy donors. This table comes from immunoSEQ multiplex PCR, and its TCRdb copy is limited to in-frame clones, with some not included. Among 150,000 to 200,000 clones listed, approximately 78% were seen once. Sequencing used PBMCs. Receptor source: a woman younger than 45 in good health and CMV-seronegative.

The J gene is TRBJ2-1, the V gene TRBV7-9; a weak D match, TRBD1 (6 bases). Germline values: CDR1 SEHNR, CDR2 FQNEAQ (reference sequence). Trimming shortened V by 0 bases and J by 8 bases, and 17 bases separated the two germline ends. CDR3 length: 16 amino acids. This CDR3 is CASSLAQGSGNDEQFF. The CDR3 coding sequence is TGTGCCAGCAGCTTAGCGCAGGGGTCCGGGAACGATGAGCAGTTCTTC.

The J gene is TRBJ2-1, the V gene TRBV5-8; 8 bases map to TRBD1. The germline CDR1 and CDR2 sequences are SGHTS and YDEGEE. J gave up 7 bases and V 4 bases, and 10 bases lay outside the gene matches. The CDR3 has 15 residues. Here the CDR3 DNA reads TGTGCCAGCAGCCCGACGGACAGGGTCAAGAATGAGCAGTTCTTC. Residues: CASSPTDRVKNEQFF. The full variable domain, with the rest looked up from reference TRBV5-8 and TRBJ2-1, is EAGVTQSPTHLIKTRGQQATLRCSPISGHTSVYWYQQALGLGLQFLLWYDEGEERNRGNFPPRFSGRQFPNYSSELNVNALELEDSALYLCASSPTDRVKNEQFFGPGTRLTVL.

This chain uses TRBV4-1 with TRBJ1-5, with D hard to call. The CDR3 is 15 amino acids. Germline V gene data show CDR1 as MGHRA and CDR2 as YSYEKL. The germline V and J ends were trimmed by 6 bases and 0 bases, with 12 bases remaining between them. The CDR3 is CASRVAIDSNQPQHF. CDR3 bases: TGCGCCAGCAGGGTGGCCATCGATAGCAATCAGCCCCAGCATTTT.

This chain joins TRBV6-5 and TRBJ2-1, with a tentative D call TRBD1 (5 bases). Trimming stripped 0 bases from V and 5 bases from J, with 11 bases between. The CDR3 loop spans 15 amino acids. Germline V gives CDR1 MNHEY, CDR2 SVGAGI. CDR3 region: CASSYSTSGNNEQFF. The CDR3 DNA is TGTGCCAGCAGTTACTCGACGTCAGGGAACAATGAGCAGTTCTTC.

The chain has TRBV2 and TRBJ2-2, with 13 bases lining up with TRBD2. This CDR3 has 17 amino acids. V lost 5 bases and J lost 1; bases outside the gene matches: 4. Germline values: CDR1 SNHLY, CDR2 FYNNEI. In DNA form, the CDR3 reads TGTGCCAGCAGTTGGACTAGCGGGGGACTGAACACCGGGGAGCTGTTTTTT. Amino acid sequence: CASSWTSGGLNTGELFF.

V usage is TRBV7-9 and J usage is TRBJ2-1, with D maybe TRBD2 (5 bases). The germline V gene encodes CDR1 SEHNR and CDR2 FQNEAQ (reference sequence). The CDR3 contains 13 residues. Trimming cost V 4 bases and J 7 bases, with 11 bases left between them. The CDR3 here is CASSWTDWNEQFF. The CDR3 DNA follows: TGTGCCAGCAGCTGGACTGATTGGAATGAGCAGTTCTTC.

This clone is a singleton in its sample. This chain links TRBV19 with TRBJ1-4, with 7 bases identical to TRBD1. This CDR3 spans 15 amino acids. The germline CDR1 and CDR2 sequences are LNHDA and SQIVND (reference sequence). The V gene end was trimmed by 5 bases and the J gene end by 4 bases; junction bases not matched to a gene: 7. CDR3 DNA: TGTGCCAGTAGTGCGCCCGGGACAGATAATGAAAAACTGTTTTTT. Translated: CASSAPGTDNEKLFF. Drawing the rest from reference TRBV19 and TRBJ1-4, the complete variable domain is DGGITQSPKYLFRKEGQNVTLSCEQNLNHDAMYWYRQDPGQGLRLIYYSQIVNDFQKGDIAEGYSVSREKKESFPLTVTSAQKNPTAFYLCASSAPGTDNEKLFFGSGTQLSVL.

The chain has TRBV4-1 and TRBJ1-6; 8 bases match TRBD1. The CDR3 has 16 residues. V lost 0 bases, J lost 6 bases, and 4 bases stayed unmatched. CDR1 and CDR2 (germline): MGHRA, YSYEKL. The CDR3 is CASSQDLGQGNSPLHF. The CDR3 DNA follows: TGCGCCAGCAGCCAAGATCTCGGACAGGGTAATTCACCCCTCCACTTT.

The V and J genes are TRBV11-3 and TRBJ2-5; 9 bases fit TRBD1. This CDR3 has 15 amino acids. CDR1 SGHNT and CDR2 YENEEA come from the germline V gene. Trimming cost V 4 bases and J 4 bases; bases outside gene matches: 7. CDR3 DNA: TGTGCCAGCAGCTCCGGACAGGGGCCGGGAGAGACCCAGTACTTC. This encodes CASSSGQGPGETQYF.

This clone occurred once. Other DNA sequences in the same sample also yield this CDR3. The chain carries TRBV4-1 and TRBJ1-2; possible D gene TRBD1, 5 bases. Per the germline V gene, CDR1 is MGHRA and CDR2 is YSYEKL. The CDR3 has 14 residues. Trimming took off 0 bases at V and 1 base at J, with 6 bases between the two ends. This CDR3 reads CASSQDQGNYGYTF. The CDR3 DNA is TGCGCCAGCAGCCAAGATCAGGGTAACTATGGCTACACCTTC.

This clone has more than one count but fewer than ten. The rearrangement uses TRBV29-1 and TRBJ1-5, with D possibly matching TRBD1 (6 bases). Germline CDR1 SQVTM, CDR2 ANQGSEA. Trimming removed 4 bases from V and 3 bases from J, with 7 bases in between. The length of the CDR3 is 12 residues. The chain's CDR3 is CSVGDINQPQHF. CDR3 nucleotide sequence: TGCAGCGTTGGGGACATCAATCAGCCCCAGCATTTT.

This clone was counted once. This chain links TRBV7-3 with TRBJ2-1, with a tentative D call TRBD2 (6 bases). The CDR3 runs to 16 residues. Germline CDR1 SGHTA, CDR2 FQGTGA. V was cut by 5 bases and J by 8 bases, with 22 bases left in between. CDR3 region: CASSPPGGVVVDEQFF. CDR3 DNA: TGTGCCAGCAGCCCCCCCGGGGGAGTAGTTGTCGATGAGCAGTTCTTC.

Concerning this clone: Within the sample, other DNA sequences also encode this same CDR3. This rearrangement joins TRBV30 to TRBJ1-5; maybe TRBD1 (6 bases). The CDR3 extends over 13 amino acids. The germline V gene encodes CDR1 GTSNPN and CDR2 SVGIG (reference sequence). Trimming took off 2 bases at V and 2 bases at J, with 7 bases between the two ends. This CDR3 is CAWSSGGNQPQHF. In DNA form, the CDR3 reads TGTGCCTGGAGTTCAGGGGGCAATCAGCCCCAGCATTTT.